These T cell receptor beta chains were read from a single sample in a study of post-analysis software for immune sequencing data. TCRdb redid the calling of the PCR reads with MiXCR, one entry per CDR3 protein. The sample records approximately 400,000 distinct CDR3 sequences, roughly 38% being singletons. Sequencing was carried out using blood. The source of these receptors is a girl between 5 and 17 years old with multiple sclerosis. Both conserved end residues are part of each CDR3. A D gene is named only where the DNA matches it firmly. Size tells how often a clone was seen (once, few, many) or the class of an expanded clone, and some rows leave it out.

CDR3nt: TGTGCCAGCAGCCAAGCAGTTGGCGCCCCCAATAATGAGCAGTTCTTC; CDR3aa: CASSQAVGAPNNEQFF; d_gene: -; v_gene: TRBV4-2; len: 16; abundance: -; j_gene: TRBJ2-1
CDR3nt: TGTGCCAGCAGCTTAACGGGGGGAGGGGGCCACATACTGAACACTGAAGCTTTCTTT; CDR3aa: CASSLTGGGGHILNTEAFF; d_gene: TRBD1; v_gene: TRBV7-3; len: 19; abundance: -; j_gene: TRBJ1-1
CDR3nt: TGTGCCAGCAGCTTAGACCCGTACCAAGAGACCCAGTACTTC; CDR3aa: CASSLDPYQETQYF; d_gene: -; v_gene: TRBV7-2; len: 14; abundance: many; j_gene: TRBJ2-5
CDR3nt: TGTGCCAGCAGTCGTAGGAGGGGGGATGAGCAGTTCTTC; CDR3aa: CASSRRRGDEQFF; d_gene: -; v_gene: TRBV5-6; len: 13; abundance: once; j_gene: TRBJ2-1
CDR3nt: TGCGCCAGCAGCTTTATCTTCGACAGGGGGGCGTCACCCCTCCACTTT; CDR3aa: CASSFIFDRGASPLHF; d_gene: TRBD1; v_gene: TRBV5-1; len: 16; abundance: -; j_gene: TRBJ1-6
CDR3nt: TGCAGTGCTAGGGCCTCCGACGGGGAGCAGTACTTC; CDR3aa: CSARASDGEQYF; d_gene: -; v_gene: TRBV20-1; len: 12; abundance: few; j_gene: TRBJ2-7
CDR3nt: TGCGCCAGCAGCTTGGACAGGGGGACCCCAGAGACCCAGTACTTC; CDR3aa: CASSLDRGTPETQYF; d_gene: TRBD1; v_gene: TRBV5-1; len: 15; abundance: -; j_gene: TRBJ2-5
CDR3nt: TGTGCCAGCAGTGTGGGGCTTGGAGGCAATCAGCCCCAGCATTTT; CDR3aa: CASSVGLGGNQPQHF; d_gene: -; v_gene: TRBV2; len: 15; abundance: few; j_gene: TRBJ1-5
CDR3nt: TGTGCCAGCAGCCAAATGAGTACCTTCTCCTACGAGCAGTACTTC; CDR3aa: CASSQMSTFSYEQYF; d_gene: -; v_gene: TRBV3-1; len: 15; abundance: few; j_gene: TRBJ2-7
CDR3nt: TGCGCCAGCAGTCGACAGGGGCACTACGAGCAGTACTTC; CDR3aa: CASSRQGHYEQYF; d_gene: TRBD1; v_gene: TRBV5-1; len: 13; abundance: few; j_gene: TRBJ2-7
CDR3nt: TGCGCCAGCAGCTCCCTCGAGTTTAACTATGGCTACACCTTC; CDR3aa: CASSSLEFNYGYTF; d_gene: -; v_gene: TRBV5-1; len: 14; abundance: few; j_gene: TRBJ1-2
CDR3nt: TGTGCCAGCAGTGAAGCGCGAGTTAGCACAGATACGCAGTATTTT; CDR3aa: CASSEARVSTDTQYF; d_gene: -; v_gene: TRBV2; len: 15; abundance: -; j_gene: TRBJ2-3
CDR3nt: TGTGCCAGCTATAACAGGCCTTACTATGGCTACACCTTC; CDR3aa: CASYNRPYYGYTF; d_gene: -; v_gene: TRBV2; len: 13; abundance: -; j_gene: TRBJ1-2